One TCR beta chain is described in this entry. This specimen comes from a study of cytomegalovirus exposure and HLA in healthy donors. Study details: The 120 or so validation repertoires used a platform that matched the one used for the approximately 610 first-cohort repertoires, as a later analysis reported.

TCRdb's table, derived via immunoSEQ multiplex PCR, lists solely in-frame clones and lacks some. The table records fewer than 350,000 clones, 85% to 90% of them present only once. Germline V lookup: CDR1 SGHRS, CDR2 YFSETQ. The CDR3 loop spans 15 amino acids. Unmatched junction bases numbered 5, after V lost 3 bases and J lost 4 bases. Sequences were obtained from PBMCs. The receptor was isolated from a woman between 18 and 29 years old in good health and CMV-seronegative. The chain employs TRBV5-1 and TRBJ2-5, with 11 bases lining up with TRBD1. The CDR3 loop reads CASSSRTGGIETQYF. As DNA, the CDR3 is TGCGCCAGCAGCTCGAGGACAGGGGGCATAGAGACCCAGTACTTC.